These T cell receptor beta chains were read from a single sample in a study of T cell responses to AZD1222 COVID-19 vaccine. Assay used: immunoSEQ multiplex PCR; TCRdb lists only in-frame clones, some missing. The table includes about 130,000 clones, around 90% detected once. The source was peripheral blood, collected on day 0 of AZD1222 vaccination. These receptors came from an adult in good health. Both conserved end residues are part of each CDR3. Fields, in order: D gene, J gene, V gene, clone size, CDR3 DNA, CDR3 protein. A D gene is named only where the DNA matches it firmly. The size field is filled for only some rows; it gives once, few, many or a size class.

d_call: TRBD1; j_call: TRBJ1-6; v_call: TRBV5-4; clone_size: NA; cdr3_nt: TGTGCCAGCAGCTTGGGAGACGGGACAGCATATAATTCACCCCTCCACTTT; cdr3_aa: CASSLGDGTAYNSPLHF
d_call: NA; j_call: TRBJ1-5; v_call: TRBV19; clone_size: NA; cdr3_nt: TGTGCCAGTATCCAGGGCGGTAGCAATCAGCCCCAGCATTTT; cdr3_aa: CASIQGGSNQPQHF
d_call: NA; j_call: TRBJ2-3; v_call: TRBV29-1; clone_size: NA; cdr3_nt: TGCAGCGTTGAACCGGGGGCCAGAGATACGCAGTATTTT; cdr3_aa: CSVEPGARDTQYF
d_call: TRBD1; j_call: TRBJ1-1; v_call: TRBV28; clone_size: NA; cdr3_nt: TGTGCCAGCAGTTTAGCAAACCGGGACAGGGGAGCTTTCTTT; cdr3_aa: CASSLANRDRGAFF
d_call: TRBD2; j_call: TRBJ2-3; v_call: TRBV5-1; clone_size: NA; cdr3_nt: TGCGCCAGCAGCTTCCCTCTAGCGGGGTCACCCCGGGGGACGCAGTATTTT; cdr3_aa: CASSFPLAGSPRGTQYF
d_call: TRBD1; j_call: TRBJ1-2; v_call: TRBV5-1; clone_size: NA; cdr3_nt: TGCGCCAGCAGCTACGACAGGGGAGGCTACACCTTC; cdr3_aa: CASSYDRGGYTF
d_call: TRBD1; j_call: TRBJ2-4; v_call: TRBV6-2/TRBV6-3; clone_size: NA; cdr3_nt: TGTGCCAGCAGCCCACCGGGACAGGGGGTACACATTCAGTACTTC; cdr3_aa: CASSPPGQGVHIQYF
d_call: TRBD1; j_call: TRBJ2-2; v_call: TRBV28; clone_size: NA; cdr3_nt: TGTGCCAGCTTCCACCCCACAGGGGGCAGCACCGGGGAGCTGTTTTTT; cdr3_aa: CASFHPTGGSTGELFF
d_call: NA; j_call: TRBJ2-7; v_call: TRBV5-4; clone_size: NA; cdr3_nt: TGTGCCAGCAGCAGGACAGAGTCCTACGAGCAGTACTTC; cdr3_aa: CASSRTESYEQYF
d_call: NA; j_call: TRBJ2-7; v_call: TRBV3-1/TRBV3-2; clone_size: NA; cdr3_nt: TGTGCCAGCAGCCAAGGGGGGTCTGGGGTAGAGCAGTACTTC; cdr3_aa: CASSQGGSGVEQYF
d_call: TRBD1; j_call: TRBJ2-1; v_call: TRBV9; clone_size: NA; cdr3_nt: TGTGCCAGCAGCGTATCGGGACAGGGGGCGGGTGAGCAGTTCTTC; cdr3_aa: CASSVSGQGAGEQFF
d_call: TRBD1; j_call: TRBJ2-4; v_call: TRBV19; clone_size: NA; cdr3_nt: TGTGCCAGTAGCGGACAGGGTCTGCACATTCAGTACTTC; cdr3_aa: CASSGQGLHIQYF
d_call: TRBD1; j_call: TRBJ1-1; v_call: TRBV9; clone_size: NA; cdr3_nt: TGTGCCAGCAGCGTAGAGAGGGGGCGATGGGTGAACACTGAAGCTTTCTTT; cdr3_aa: CASSVERGRWVNTEAFF
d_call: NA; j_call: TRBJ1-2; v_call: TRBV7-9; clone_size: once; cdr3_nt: TGTGCCAGCAGCTTCCCAGCTGGGGCCTATGGCTACACCTTC; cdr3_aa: CASSFPAGAYGYTF
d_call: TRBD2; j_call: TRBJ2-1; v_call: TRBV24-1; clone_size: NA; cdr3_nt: TGTGCCACCAGTGATCGGACTAGAAATGAGCAGTTCTTC; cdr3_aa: CATSDRTRNEQFF
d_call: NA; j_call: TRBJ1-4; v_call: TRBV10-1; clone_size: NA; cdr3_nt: TGCGCCAGCAGTGTCGCGTTTAATGAAAAACTGTTTTTT; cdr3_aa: CASSVAFNEKLFF
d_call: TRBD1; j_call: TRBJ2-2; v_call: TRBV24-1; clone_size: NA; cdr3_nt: TGTGCCACCAGCGCCCCCGGGACAGCGAACACCGGGGAGCTGTTTTTT; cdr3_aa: CATSAPGTANTGELFF